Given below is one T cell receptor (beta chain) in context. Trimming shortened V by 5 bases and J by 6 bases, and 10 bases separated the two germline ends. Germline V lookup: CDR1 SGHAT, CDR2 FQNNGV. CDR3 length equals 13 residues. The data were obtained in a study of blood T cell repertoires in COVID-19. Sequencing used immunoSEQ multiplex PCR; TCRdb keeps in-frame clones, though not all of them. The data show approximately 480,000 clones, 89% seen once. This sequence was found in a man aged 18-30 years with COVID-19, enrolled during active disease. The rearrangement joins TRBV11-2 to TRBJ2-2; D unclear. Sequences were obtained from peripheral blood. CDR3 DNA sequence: TGTGCCAGCAGCCCTATCCCCGCCGGGGAGCTGTTTTTT. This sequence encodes CASSPIPAGELFF.